The 9 T cell receptor beta chains given below trace back to one sample, sequenced in a study of OX40 agonist ivuxolimab in advanced cancers. Profiling relied on immunoSEQ multiplex PCR, and the TCRdb table lists in-frame clones only, not all of them. This sample has 85,000 to 100,000 clones, with 70% to 90% found just once. Sample: CD4+ or CD8+ T cells sorted from blood, taken in a trial of the OX40 agonist ivuxolimab. These receptor sequences come from an adult with an advanced solid tumor such as melanoma, head and neck, liver or kidney cancer.

The chain is built from TRBV19 and TRBJ1-2; possible D gene TRBD1, 5 bases. Between the trimmed V and J ends, which lost 7 bases and 0 bases, there was a span of 15 bases. The germline V gene has CDR1 LNHDA and CDR2 SQIVND (reference sequence). The CDR3 totals 15 residues. The CDR3 nucleotides read TGTGCCAGTACCGCCGGGGCAGTTCCTAACTATGGCTACACCTTC. As protein: CASTAGAVPNYGYTF.

This clone was counted a few times. The genes are TRBV19 and TRBJ1-5; TRBD1 agrees at 7 bases. Germline CDR1 and CDR2: LNHDA and SQIVND (reference sequence). Losses at the gene ends were 6 bases for V and 6 bases for J; bases not matched to a gene: 5. The CDR3 contains 13 residues. CDR3 loop: CASRTQGIQPQHF. The CDR3 nucleotides read TGTGCCAGTAGAACACAGGGGATTCAGCCCCAGCATTTT.

The rearrangement joins TRBV2 to TRBJ2-1; 7 bases match TRBD2. CDR3 length: 13 residues. The V segment lost 4 bases and the J segment 7 bases; nucleotides outside the gene matches: 4. The germline CDR1 and CDR2 sequences are SNHLY and FYNNEI. The CDR3 nucleotides are TGTGCCAGCAGTGCCGGACTAGTGAATGAGCAGTTCTTC. It yields the protein CASSAGLVNEQFF. Complete variable domain (other parts from reference TRBV2 and TRBJ2-1): EPEVTQTPSHQVTQMGQEVILRCVPISNHLYFYWYRQILGQKVEFLVSFYNNEISEKSEIFDDQFSVERPDGSNFTLKIRSTKLEDSAMYFCASSAGLVNEQFFGPGTRLTVL.

The chain has TRBV13 and TRBJ2-1, with 9 bases aligning to TRBD1. The CDR3 has 17 residues. The junction had 14 bases not matched to a gene; V was cut back by 3 bases and J by 8 bases. The germline CDR1 and CDR2 sequences are PRHDT and FYEKMQ (reference sequence). The chain's CDR3 is CASSLLFRDRVIDEQFF. For the CDR3, the DNA is TGTGCCAGCAGCTTGCTATTTAGGGACAGGGTTATCGATGAGCAGTTCTTC.

J is TRBJ2-7 and V is TRBV10-2; D uncertain. This CDR3 region has 12 residues. The V and J ends lost 9 bases and 6 bases respectively, with 15 bases between them. CDR1 is WSHSY, CDR2 SAAADI, per germline. CDR3 in DNA: TGCGCCAGTTGGACGGAAGTCGGCGAGCAGTACTTC. This sequence encodes CASWTEVGEQYF.

In its sample, this clone was seen many times. V is TRBV30 and J is TRBJ2-2, with D unclear. V shed 2 bases and J shed 4 bases, with 11 bases lying between them. This CDR3 is 14 amino acids long. Looked up from germline, CDR1 is GTSNPN and CDR2 is SVGIG (reference sequence). CDR3 residues: CAWSRLGLTGELFF. As DNA, the CDR3 is TGTGCCTGGAGTCGATTAGGGCTCACCGGGGAGCTGTTTTTT. Filled out from reference TRBV30 and TRBJ2-2, the complete variable domain reads SQTIHQWPATLVQPVGSPLSLECTVEGTSNPNLYWYRQAAGRGLQLLFYSVGIGQISSEVPQNLSASRPQDRQFILSSKKLLLSDSGFYLCAWSRLGLTGELFFGEGSRLTVL.

The chain joins TRBV6-5 to TRBJ2-5, with D hard to call. CDR1 and CDR2 from the germline V gene are MNHEY and SVGAGI. The CDR3 runs to 14 residues. Trimming removed 2 bases from V and 5 bases from J, with 12 bases in between. The DNA of the CDR3 is TGTGCCAGCAGTTACAGTGGAATTCGGGAGACCCAGTACTTC. Translated: CASSYSGIRETQYF.

The CDR3 protein is CASSLSSASSKNIQYF. The CDR3 DNA is TGTGCCAGCAGCCTAAGTTCGGCAAGCAGTAAAAACATTCAGTACTTC. The chain combines TRBV7-9 with TRBJ2-4; D is unresolved. The CDR3 sequence is 16 residues long. The V end was cut by 5 bases, the J end by 4 bases, with 18 bases between. Germline CDR1 is SEHNR and CDR2 is FQNEAQ (reference sequence). Full variable domain (remainder filled in from reference TRBV7-9 and TRBJ2-4): DTGVSQNPRHKITKRGQNVTFRCDPISEHNRLYWYRQTLGQGPEFLTYFQNEAQLEKSRLLSDRFSAERPKGSFSTLEIQRTEQGDSAMYLCASSLSSASSKNIQYFGAGTRLSVL.

The chain couples TRBV7-2 to TRBJ1-1, with D perhaps TRBD1 (5 bases). Germline assignment: CDR1 SGHTA and CDR2 FQGNSA. CDR3 length: 13 amino acids. Between the trimmed V and J ends, which lost 6 bases and 5 bases, there was a span of 13 bases. CDR3 in DNA: TGTGCCAGCAGTTTCTCAGGGCGAACTGAAGCTTTCTTT. It translates to CASSFSGRTEAFF.